These 24 T cell receptor beta chains were all obtained from the same sample, sequenced in a study of T cells in Graves' hyperthyroidism and ophthalmopathy. The investigators amplified TCR beta CDR3 regions from RNA transcripts. HTBI primers were employed in a first-round RT-PCR of the TCR CDR3. TCRdb re-analysed the multiplex PCR reads in MiXCR, keeping a single row per CDR3 protein. The sample carries hundreds of thousands of distinct CDR3 sequences, about two fifths recorded once. The sequenced sample consisted of blood. These receptors all come from a man aged 18 to 35 with Graves' hyperthyroidism.

The chain links TRBV12-3 or TRBV12-4 to TRBJ1-5; TRBD1 matches 8 bases. The J segment lost 6 bases and the V segment lost 3 bases, leaving 4 bases of the junction unmatched. The length of the CDR3 is 14 residues. The CDR3 spells CASSLGQALQPQHF. Here the CDR3 DNA reads TGTGCCAGCAGTTTGGGACAGGCACTTCAGCCCCAGCATTTT.

The CDR3 sequence is CSAGPHRPGEGAGGYTF. As DNA, the CDR3 is TGCAGTGCTGGGCCCCACCGGCCTGGCGAAGGAGCTGGTGGCTACACCTTC. The chain recombines TRBV29-1 with TRBJ1-2; D remains unclear. Germline CDR1 is SQVTM and CDR2 is ANQGSEA. CDR3 length equals 17 residues.

The chain couples TRBV4-2 to TRBJ1-6, with 11 nucleotides matching TRBD1. The germline CDR1 and CDR2 sequences are LGHNA and YNFKEQ. Losses at the gene ends were 0 bases for V and 9 bases for J; bases not matched to a gene: 4. The CDR3 runs 16 residues. The CDR3: CASSQDPGTGGSPLHF. The CDR3 DNA is TGTGCCAGCAGCCAAGATCCCGGGACAGGGGGTTCACCCCTCCACTTT.

This clonotype has more than one count but fewer than ten. The V gene is TRBV19, the J gene TRBJ2-7; D assignment may be TRBD1 or TRBD2 (6 bases each). The CDR3 is made up of 13 amino acids. Germline lookup yields CDR1 LNHDA and CDR2 SQIVND (reference sequence). Trimming shortened V by 5 bases and J by 3 bases, and 11 bases separated the two germline ends. The CDR3 nucleotides read TGTGCCAGTAGTGGAGGGGGAGGCTACGAGCAGTACTTC. Its protein product is CASSGGGGYEQYF.

The chain carries TRBV7-6 and TRBJ1-1; D is perhaps TRBD1 (5 bases). The CDR3 spans 14 residues. CDR1 and CDR2 from the germline V gene are SGHVS and FNYEAQ. Trimming took 5 bases from V and 5 from J, leaving 15 bases between them. The CDR3, as DNA: TGTGCCAGCAGCCAACCCGGGGCCGGGACTGAAGCTTTCTTT. Protein sequence: CASSQPGAGTEAFF.

This sequence joins TRBV7-9 and TRBJ2-7, with TRBD1 identical over 12 bases. The CDR3 extends over 15 amino acids. V gave up 5 bases and J gave up 5 bases; unmatched junction bases: 7. Germline values: CDR1 SEHNR, CDR2 FQNEAQ (reference sequence). The CDR3 DNA follows: TGTGCCAGCAGCCCCGGGACAGGGGGCGGCGACGAGCAGTACTTC. As protein: CASSPGTGGGDEQYF. The full variable domain, with the rest looked up from reference TRBV7-9 and TRBJ2-7, is DTGVSQNPRHKITKRGQNVTFRCDPISEHNRLYWYRQTLGQGPEFLTYFQNEAQLEKSRLLSDRFSAERPKGSFSTLEIQRTEQGDSAMYLCASSPGTGGGDEQYFGPGTRLTVT.

As concerns this clonotype: The CDR3 does not close with the conserved phenylalanine or tryptophan, likely indicating a read error. This chain links TRBV2 with TRBJ2-5; no clear D. The CDR3 loop spans 15 amino acids. Germline V gene data show CDR1 as SNHLY and CDR2 as FYNNEI. The germline V and J ends were trimmed by 7 bases and 5 bases, with 20 bases remaining between them. CDR3 sequence: CASTPIHSTWETQYL. DNA of the CDR3: TGTGCCAGCACTCCCATCCACAGTACCTGGGAGACCCAGTACCTC.

This rearrangement joins TRBV7-9 to TRBJ2-6; 7 positions agree with TRBD1. The CDR3 runs 20 residues. Trimming cost V 5 bases and J 1 base; bases outside gene matches: 17. CDR1 is SEHNR, CDR2 FQNEAQ, per germline (reference sequence). DNA of the CDR3: TGTGCCAGCAGCAGAATACGACACGACAGGGAAGGTTCTGGGGCCAACGTCCTGACTTTC. Translated: CASSRIRHDREGSGANVLTF. Variable domain in full (rest from reference TRBV7-9 and TRBJ2-6): DTGVSQNPRHKITKRGQNVTFRCDPISEHNRLYWYRQTLGQGPEFLTYFQNEAQLEKSRLLSDRFSAERPKGSFSTLEIQRTEQGDSAMYLCASSRIRHDREGSGANVLTFGAGSRLTVL.

In its sample, this clonotype was seen many times. The genes are TRBV7-3 and TRBJ1-1, with D maybe TRBD1 (6 bases). V was pared by 0 bases and J by 11 bases, with 13 bases between. Per the germline V gene, CDR1 is SGHTA and CDR2 is FQGTGA. CDR3 size: 13 residues. The CDR3 DNA is TGTGCCAGCAGCTTAACGAAACAGGGTCGGGCTTTCTTT. It is translated as CASSLTKQGRAFF.

This clonotype occurred many times. The chain recombines TRBV6-1 with TRBJ2-5, with TRBD2 matching 11 bases. The CDR3 consists of 14 residues. Trimming took 8 bases from V and 5 from J; bases not matched to a gene: 7. Germline V CDR1 and CDR2: MNHNS, SASEGT. This chain's CDR3 is CASRLAGGLETQYF. In nucleotides, the CDR3 is TGTGCCAGCCGGCTAGCGGGAGGTTTGGAGACCCAGTACTTC.

The chain couples TRBV25-1 to TRBJ2-5, with D perhaps TRBD1 or TRBD2 (5 bases each). Germline loops: CDR1 MGHDK, CDR2 SYGVNS. The CDR3 has 16 residues. V shed 2 bases and J shed 2 bases, with 15 bases lying between them. The CDR3 DNA sequence: TGTGCCAGCAGTGAACCCCAGAGGGACCCACAAGAGACCCAGTACTTC. It is translated as CASSEPQRDPQETQYF.

This clonotype was seen at least ten times. This chain links TRBV9 with TRBJ2-5; possible D gene TRBD2, 7 bases. Germline-derived CDR1 and CDR2 are SGDLS and YYNGEE. The ends were cut back, 3 bases at V and 1 base at J, with 10 bases in the middle. This CDR3 spans 14 amino acids. In DNA form, the CDR3 reads TGTGCCAGCAGCGAGGGGGGGCCCCAAGAGACCCAGTACTTC. This gives the protein CASSEGGPQETQYF.

This clonotype was seen repeatedly, ten times or more. The chain combines TRBV19 with TRBJ1-1; 10 bases line up with TRBD1. Trimming removed 3 bases from V and 5 bases from J; junction bases left unmatched: 0. The length of the CDR3 is 13 residues. The germline CDR1 and CDR2 sequences are LNHDA and SQIVND (reference sequence). The chain's CDR3 is CASSMGQGTEAFF. CDR3 DNA sequence: TGTGCCAGTAGTATGGGACAGGGGACTGAAGCTTTCTTT. The whole variable domain, filled in from reference TRBV19 and TRBJ1-1, reads DGGITQSPKYLFRKEGQNVTLSCEQNLNHDAMYWYRQDPGQGLRLIYYSQIVNDFQKGDIAEGYSVSREKKESFPLTVTSAQKNPTAFYLCASSMGQGTEAFFGQGTRLTVV.

The J gene is TRBJ1-1, the V gene TRBV12-3 or TRBV12-4, with no clear D. The V gene lost 5 bases and the J gene lost 8 bases, with 12 bases spanning the gap. The CDR3 is 12 residues long. The CDR3 loop is CASSRTVSEAFF. The CDR3 nucleotides are TGTGCCAGCAGTCGAACAGTCTCCGAAGCTTTCTTT.

This clonotype occurred many times. The chain employs TRBV25-1 and TRBJ1-2; TRBD1 agrees at 9 bases. Germline trimming cut 7 bases from V and 7 bases from J; bases unmatched to any gene: 10. Germline V gene lookup returns CDR1 MGHDK and CDR2 SYGVNS. The length of the CDR3 is 14 residues. The chain's CDR3 is CASNGGTGRGGYTF. The CDR3 nucleotides read TGTGCCAGCAACGGAGGGACAGGGCGCGGTGGCTACACCTTC.

This chain connects TRBV7-2 to TRBJ2-2, with D possibly TRBD1 on 5 matching bases. Germline V gene data show CDR1 as SGHTA and CDR2 as FQGNSA. Between the trimmed V and J ends, which lost 1 base and 5 bases, there was a span of 5 bases. The CDR3 consists of 13 residues. As DNA, the CDR3 is TGTGCCAGCAGCTTAGACAGGACCGGGGAGCTGTTTTTT. Its protein is CASSLDRTGELFF.

This clonotype appeared many times. This chain connects TRBV2 to TRBJ1-2, with a weak D call TRBD1 (5 bases). In germline, CDR1 is SNHLY, CDR2 FYNNEI. CDR3 length: 13 amino acids. V was pared by 10 bases and J by 2 bases, with 14 bases between. The CDR3 loop is CATSGGENYGYTF. CDR3 sequence (DNA): TGTGCCACGTCGGGAGGGGAGAACTATGGCTACACCTTC.

The rearrangement links TRBV6-1 to TRBJ1-5; D ambiguous. The ends were cut back, 5 bases at V and 6 bases at J, with 17 bases in the middle. The CDR3 covers 15 residues. Germline CDR1 reads MNHNS; CDR2 reads SASEGT. CDR3 bases: TGTGCCAGCAGTCCCCTAGGTTTAGGCGGTCAGCCCCAGCATTTT. Its translation is CASSPLGLGGQPQHF.

The chain combines TRBV6-5 with TRBJ1-1; D is unclear. Germline assignment: CDR1 MNHEY and CDR2 SVGAGI. CDR3 length: 12 residues. V lost 6 bases to trimming and J lost 6 bases, with 11 bases between them. The CDR3 reads CASSPGSAEAFF. The CDR3 DNA sequence: TGTGCCAGCAGCCCCGGGAGCGCTGAAGCTTTCTTT.

The V and J genes are TRBV2 and TRBJ1-5; D remains ambiguous. V lost 7 bases to trimming and J lost 6 bases, with 13 bases between them. The CDR3 covers 13 residues. Per the germline V gene, CDR1 is SNHLY and CDR2 is FYNNEI. CDR3 DNA sequence: TGTGCCAGCACCCGCGGGCGGACTCAGCCCCAGCATTTT. This encodes CASTRGRTQPQHF.

This clonotype was seen repeatedly, ten times or more. CDR3 amino acids: CASSDDLTGQPQHF. In nucleotides, the CDR3 is TGTGCCAGCAGTGACGACTTGACAGGTCAGCCCCAGCATTTT. The chain combines TRBV2 with TRBJ1-5; a possible D gene is TRBD1 (6 bases). Germline values: CDR1 SNHLY, CDR2 FYNNEI. V was pared by 3 bases and J by 6 bases, with 12 bases between. This CDR3 has 14 amino acids.

The rearrangement links TRBV9 to TRBJ2-7; 9 nucleotides line up with TRBD2. V shed 0 bases and J 3 bases; nucleotides not matched to a gene: 1. The CDR3 runs to 14 residues. Germline CDR1 reads SGDLS; CDR2 reads YYNGEE. The CDR3 region has the DNA TGTGCCAGCAGCGTAGTAGCGGGGGACTACGAGCAGTACTTC. Translation gives CASSVVAGDYEQYF.

This clonotype was picked up many times. The rearrangement joins TRBV20-1 to TRBJ2-7; D unresolved. The CDR3 extends over 11 amino acids. Germline V gene lookup returns CDR1 DFQATT and CDR2 SNEGSKA (reference sequence). The V end lost 6 bases, the J end lost 5 bases, and 11 bases lay between the germline ends. Here the CDR3 DNA reads TGCAGTGCCGTACTTGGCAACGAGCAGTACTTC. As protein: CSAVLGNEQYF.

The chain combines TRBV25-1 with TRBJ1-2; tentatively, D is TRBD1 (5 bases). The germline V gene has CDR1 MGHDK and CDR2 SYGVNS. V was trimmed by 4 bases and J by 4 bases, leaving 13 bases between them. The CDR3 contains 14 residues. The CDR3 DNA reads as TGTGCCAGCAGTGGGGACGGCGGCCCCTATGGCTACACCTTC. Amino acids: CASSGDGGPYGYTF.